This T cell receptor (beta chain) comes out of a study of T-cell memory formation after mild COVID-19. Study as a whole: Largely donor-specific sequence clusters came from a couple of donors.

Points from the study as a whole: There were some responding clones in pre-infection memory, which suggested that cross-reactive memory had joined.

TCRdb recomputed calls from the 5' RACE reads with MiXCR, one row per CDR3 protein. The sample consists of about 560,000 distinct CDR3 sequences, less than 25% of them appearing once. V shed 1 base and J shed 0 bases, with 8 bases lying between them. The CDR3 runs to 15 residues. Germline assignment: CDR1 SGHKS and CDR2 YYEKEE (reference sequence). In the case of this clonotype: Its antigen is not identified.

The TCR was taken from an adult woman who had mild COVID-19 (a few samples of this study predate the infection). Cell type and time point are not known. Sequenced material: PBMCs or a T cell subset sorted from them (not recorded which). The V call is TRBV5-5, the J call TRBJ1-5; D is unclear. The CDR3 DNA follows: TGTGCCAGCAGCTTGCGTCTTGGTAGCAATCAGCCCCAGCATTTT. Amino acid sequence: CASSLRLGSNQPQHF.